This entry lists 25 T cell receptor beta chains sequenced from one sample in a study of T cell changes during pregnancy in multiple sclerosis. Some clones are missing from TCRdb's copy, which holds only in-frame ones; the method was immunoSEQ multiplex PCR. The sample has under 35,000 clones, 87% seen once. This specimen was CD8+ T cells from peripheral blood mononuclear cells, taken before pregnancy. All receptors come from a female donor with multiple sclerosis, enrolled in a pregnancy study.

This clone was counted only a few times. J is TRBJ2-7 and V is TRBV19, with TRBD1 matching 7 bases. The CDR3 sequence is 13 residues long. The junction had 4 bases not matched to a gene; V was cut back by 5 bases and J by 3 bases. The germline V gene encodes CDR1 LNHDA and CDR2 SQIVND (reference sequence). In nucleotides, the CDR3 is TGTGCCAGTAGTTGGGGACAGAACTACGAGCAGTACTTC. Protein product: CASSWGQNYEQYF.

This clone showed up just once. The V and J genes are TRBV28 and TRBJ1-4; D call uncertain. Trimming stripped 3 bases from V and 8 bases from J, with 13 bases between. CDR3 size: 14 residues. Germline CDR1 MDHEN, CDR2 SYDVKM. CDR3 protein: CASSFAGLEEKLFF. In DNA, the CDR3 is TGTGCCAGCAGTTTTGCGGGGTTGGAGGAAAAACTGTTTTTT. Full variable domain (rest looked up from reference TRBV28 and TRBJ1-4): DVKVTQSSRYLVKRTGEKVFLECVQDMDHENMFWYRQDPGLGLRLIYFSYDVKMKEKGDIPEGYSVSREKKERFSLILESASTNQTSMYLCASSFAGLEEKLFFGSGTQLSVL.

CDR3 bases: TGTGCCAGCAGCGGCTCGACAGGGAATATGAACACTGAAGCTTTCTTT. Protein: CASSGSTGNMNTEAFF. V is TRBV5-4 and J is TRBJ1-1, with 7 nucleotides matching TRBD1. The trim removed 4 bases at V and 0 bases at J, leaving 9 bases unmatched. Germline CDR1 SGHNT, CDR2 YYREEE (reference sequence). The CDR3 length is 16 residues.

The V and J genes are TRBV7-6 and TRBJ1-6; 10 bases match TRBD1. This CDR3 is built from 15 residues. V dropped 5 bases and J dropped 5; count of bases not matched to a gene: 3. Looked up from germline, CDR1 is SGHVS and CDR2 is FNYEAQ. The CDR3 here is CASSGGQGNNSPLHF. CDR3 bases: TGTGCCAGCAGCGGGGGACAGGGGAATAATTCACCCCTCCACTTT.

This rearrangement joins TRBV30 to TRBJ2-7, with 12 nucleotides matching TRBD2. V lost 1 base and J lost 2; bases outside the gene matches: 0. Germline loops: CDR1 GTSNPN, CDR2 SVGIG (reference sequence). The CDR3 covers 14 residues. Here the CDR3 reads CAWSGTSGAYEQYF. For the CDR3, the DNA is TGTGCCTGGAGTGGGACTAGCGGGGCCTACGAGCAGTACTTC.

The chain's CDR3 is CASSLDINQPQHF. CDR3 DNA sequence: TGTGCCAGCAGCTTGGATATCAATCAGCCCCAGCATTTT. This chain links TRBV5-8 with TRBJ1-5, with D unresolved. Germline-derived CDR1 and CDR2 are SGHTS and YDEGEE. The CDR3 loop spans 13 amino acids. V dropped 0 bases and J dropped 3 bases, with 4 bases sitting between them.

The chain carries TRBV19 and TRBJ2-3; weak D call: TRBD2 (5 bases). Trimming cost V 4 bases and J 5 bases, with 13 bases left between them. The germline CDR1 and CDR2 sequences are LNHDA and SQIVND (reference sequence). The CDR3 covers 14 residues. The CDR3 nucleotides read TGTGCCAGTAGTAACGAGGGAGTAGGAGATACGCAGTATTTT. It yields the protein CASSNEGVGDTQYF.

Of note for this clone: An end of the junction does not agree with germline; a read error may underlie this. The chain combines TRBV7-7 with TRBJ1-1, with D possibly matching TRBD1 (5 bases). The CDR3 extends over 13 amino acids. CDR1 and CDR2 from the germline V gene are SSHAT and FNYEAQ (reference sequence). The CDR3 coding sequence is TGTGCTAGCAGCTTAGGACAGAACACTGAAGCTTTCTTT. As protein: CASSLGQNTEAFF.

The CDR3 coding sequence is TGTGCCAGCAGCCCACAAGGGCTAGCGGGAGTGTACAATGAGCAGTTCTTC. This translates into CASSPQGLAGVYNEQFF. This sequence joins TRBV9 and TRBJ2-1, with 10 bases matching TRBD2. Per the germline V gene, CDR1 is SGDLS and CDR2 is YYNGEE. The J segment lost 4 bases and the V segment lost 4 bases, leaving 11 bases of the junction unmatched. The CDR3 is 17 amino acids.

This clone is classed as large. The chain links TRBV7-9 to TRBJ2-1; tentative D call: TRBD2 (6 bases). Germline-derived CDR1 and CDR2 are SEHNR and FQNEAQ (reference sequence). This CDR3 region has 16 residues. The V end lost 1 base, the J end lost 7 bases, and 17 bases lay between the germline ends. As DNA, the CDR3 is TGTGCCAGCAGCTTAGGGGAGGCAGGGCAGCGAAATGAGCAGTTCTTC. This codes for CASSLGEAGQRNEQFF.

The CDR3, as DNA: TGTGCCAGCAGTGAAGGTGGGCTTCCGAACACTGAAGCTTTCTTT. It encodes CASSEGGLPNTEAFF. The V and J genes are TRBV25-1 and TRBJ1-1; no clear D gene. V was pared by 2 bases and J by 1 base, with 11 bases between. This CDR3 has 15 residues. Germline V gives CDR1 MGHDK, CDR2 SYGVNS.

This chain connects TRBV27 to TRBJ2-1; D unclear. Germline assignment: CDR1 MNHEY and CDR2 SMNVEV (reference sequence). The CDR3 is 13 residues long. Trimming cost V 3 bases and J 11 bases, with 14 bases left between them. In DNA form, the CDR3 reads TGTGCCAGCAGTTTGCGTGGGCCATCTCAGCAGTTCTTC. Translating gives CASSLRGPSQQFF.

J is TRBJ2-5 and V is TRBV29-1; weak D call: TRBD2 (5 bases). Germline CDR1 SQVTM, CDR2 ANQGSEA. V gave up 4 bases and J gave up 5 bases, with 20 bases separating them. The CDR3 extends over 15 amino acids. CDR3 coding DNA: TGCAGCGTTGTTTCTTCGGTGAGGGCTTTGGAGACCCAGTACTTC. The encoded protein is CSVVSSVRALETQYF.

The chain uses TRBV2 and TRBJ1-1; tentatively, D is TRBD1 (6 bases). Germline CDR1 and CDR2: SNHLY and FYNNEI. The CDR3 spans 13 residues. V gave up 5 bases and J gave up 1 base, with 8 bases separating them. DNA for the CDR3: TGTGCCAGCAGTCGGGACACGAACACTGAAGCTTTCTTT. Residues: CASSRDTNTEAFF.

V and J are TRBV6-6 and TRBJ2-7, with D possibly being TRBD2 (6 bases). Germline values: CDR1 MNHNY, CDR2 SVGAGI (reference sequence). This CDR3 has 14 residues. V was cut by 6 bases and J by 6 bases, with 18 bases left in between. CDR3 loop: CASSPGRDSREQYF. The CDR3 DNA reads TGTGCCAGCAGCCCCGGTAGGGACTCGCGCGAGCAGTACTTC.

The chain combines TRBV6-6 with TRBJ2-7, with TRBD2 as a possible D gene (5 bases). V was pared by 2 bases and J by 7 bases, with 6 bases between. CDR1 and CDR2 from the germline V gene are MNHNY and SVGAGI (reference sequence). The CDR3 totals 11 residues. CDR3 region: CASSYGREQYF. The CDR3 DNA is TGTGCCAGCAGTTACGGGAGAGAGCAGTACTTC.

This clone was seen more than once but under ten times. The chain combines TRBV29-1 with TRBJ2-1, with D uncertain. Germline V gene data show CDR1 as SQVTM and CDR2 as ANQGSEA. CDR3 size: 15 residues. Trimming pared 3 bases from V and 0 bases from J, leaving 12 bases between. The CDR3: CSVDFVESSYNEQFF. CDR3 nucleotides: TGCAGCGTTGACTTTGTCGAGAGCTCCTACAATGAGCAGTTCTTC.

This clone was recorded only once. The chain carries TRBV27 and TRBJ1-1, with D tentatively TRBD1 (5 bases). V lost 6 bases, J lost 0 bases, and 20 bases lay in between. The CDR3 covers 17 residues. The germline V gene encodes CDR1 MNHEY and CDR2 SMNVEV (reference sequence). The CDR3 here is CASSYGGVAGMNTEAFF. The DNA for the CDR3 is TGTGCCAGCAGCTACGGAGGGGTTGCGGGTATGAACACTGAAGCTTTCTTT.

The chain carries TRBV27 and TRBJ2-7; D is possibly TRBD1 (6 bases). Per germline, CDR1 MNHEY and CDR2 SMNVEV (reference sequence). CDR3 length equals 15 residues. Trimming cost V 0 bases and J 3 bases, with 12 bases left between them. The CDR3 is CASSLSSAGDYEQYF. The CDR3 DNA reads TGTGCCAGCAGTTTATCGTCAGCAGGGGACTACGAGCAGTACTTC.

In its sample, this clone was seen once. The rearrangement links TRBV10-1 to TRBJ2-5, with 10 bases matching TRBD1. The CDR3 contains 16 residues. V shed 5 bases, J shed 4 bases, and the junction held 10 bases outside the gene matches. In germline, CDR1 is WNHNN, CDR2 SYGVQD (reference sequence). The DNA of the CDR3 is TGCGCCAGCAGTAGACCGGGACAGGGGAGCTCAGAGACCCAGTACTTC. Its protein is CASSRPGQGSSETQYF.

The CDR3 bases are TGTGCCTGGAGTCTGGGGACTAGCGGCCACACAGATACGCAGTATTTT. Its translation is CAWSLGTSGHTDTQYF. The chain joins TRBV30 to TRBJ2-3, with 11 bases aligning to TRBD2. Germline V gene lookup returns CDR1 GTSNPN and CDR2 SVGIG (reference sequence). V was clipped by 2 bases and J by 2 bases; unmatched bases: 6. This CDR3 is built from 16 residues.

By share of the sample, this clone is medium-sized. This chain uses TRBV6-1 with TRBJ2-7; perhaps TRBD1 as D (5 bases). The CDR3 is 15 residues long. Germline assignment: CDR1 MNHNS and CDR2 SASEGT. The ends were cut back, 0 bases at V and 0 bases at J, with 9 bases in the middle. The CDR3 here is CASSEAQGSSYEQYF. CDR3 in DNA: TGTGCCAGCAGTGAAGCGCAGGGCAGCTCCTACGAGCAGTACTTC.

J is TRBJ2-7 and V is TRBV19, with D tentatively TRBD2 (5 bases). The V end lost 2 bases, the J end lost 3 bases, and 14 bases lay between the germline ends. The CDR3 has 15 amino acids. The germline CDR1 and CDR2 sequences are LNHDA and SQIVND (reference sequence). The CDR3 spells CASSIPGSGLYEQYF. Written as DNA, the CDR3 is TGTGCCAGTAGTATACCGGGCAGCGGACTCTACGAGCAGTACTTC.

The CDR3 region is CASSVGTSGQETQYF. The CDR3 region has the DNA TGTGCCAGCAGCGTAGGGACTAGCGGGCAGGAGACCCAGTACTTC. J is TRBJ2-5 and V is TRBV7-9, with 12 bases fitting TRBD2. Unmatched junction bases numbered 6, after V lost 5 bases and J lost 5 bases. CDR3 length: 15 amino acids. Germline assignment: CDR1 SEHNR and CDR2 FQNEAQ (reference sequence).

CDR3 sequence: CASSLLPSSEQYF. For the CDR3, the DNA is TGTGCCAGCAGTTTATTACCTAGCTCCGAGCAGTACTTC. The rearrangement links TRBV27 to TRBJ2-7; tentative D call: TRBD2 (5 bases). Trimming left V 1 base short and J 6 bases short, with 10 bases between. This CDR3 is 13 amino acids long. CDR1 and CDR2 from the germline V gene are MNHEY and SMNVEV (reference sequence).